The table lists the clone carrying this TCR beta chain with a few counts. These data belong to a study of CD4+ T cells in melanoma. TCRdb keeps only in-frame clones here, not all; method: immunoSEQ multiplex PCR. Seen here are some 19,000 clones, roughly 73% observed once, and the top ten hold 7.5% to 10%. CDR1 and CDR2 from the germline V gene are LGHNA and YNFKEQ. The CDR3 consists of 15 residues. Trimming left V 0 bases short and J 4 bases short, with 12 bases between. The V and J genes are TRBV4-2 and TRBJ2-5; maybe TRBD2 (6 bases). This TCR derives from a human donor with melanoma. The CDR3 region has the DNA TGTGCCAGCAGCCAAGACGGAGTTAGCGGAGAGACCCAGTACTTC. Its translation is CASSQDGVSGETQYF.